This is a list of T cell receptor beta chains from one sample in a study of blood T cell repertoires in COVID-19. The data were produced by immunoSEQ multiplex PCR, yet TCRdb's version contains in-frame clones alone and is incomplete. Here the sample spans approximately 140,000 clones, around 87% being singletons. The sequencing sample was made of PBMCs or T cells enriched from blood (not recorded which). The source is a woman aged 30 to 39 with acute COVID-19. Each CDR3 is given with its conserved first and last residue. A D gene is named only where the DNA matches it firmly. For some rows the clone size is stated as once, few or many, or as a class when expanded; others skip it.

clone_size: -; cdr3_length: 15; v_call: TRBV6-5; j_call: TRBJ2-7; d_call: TRBD2; cdr3_aa: CASSYSGGSSYEQYF; cdr3_nt: TGTGCCAGCAGTTACTCTGGCGGGAGCTCCTACGAGCAGTACTTC
clone_size: -; cdr3_length: 15; v_call: TRBV7-2; j_call: TRBJ1-4; d_call: TRBD1; cdr3_aa: CASSLGTGENEKLFF; cdr3_nt: TGTGCCAGCAGCTTAGGGACAGGGGAGAACGAAAAACTGTTTTTT
clone_size: -; cdr3_length: 16; v_call: TRBV19; j_call: TRBJ1-5; d_call: TRBD1; cdr3_aa: CASSTPWTGLGQPQHF; cdr3_nt: TGTGCCAGTAGTACCCCTTGGACAGGGCTCGGACAGCCCCAGCATTTT
clone_size: -; cdr3_length: 13; v_call: TRBV6-5; j_call: TRBJ1-5; d_call: -; cdr3_aa: CASSSMGDQPQHF; cdr3_nt: TGTGCCAGCAGTTCGATGGGCGATCAGCCCCAGCATTTT
clone_size: -; cdr3_length: 13; v_call: TRBV24-1; j_call: TRBJ2-1; d_call: TRBD2; cdr3_aa: CATSEGVAGGQFF; cdr3_nt: TGTGCCACCAGTGAGGGGGTAGCGGGAGGGCAGTTCTTC
clone_size: -; cdr3_length: 14; v_call: TRBV18; j_call: TRBJ2-7; d_call: TRBD1; cdr3_aa: CASSPPRDRTEQYF; cdr3_nt: TGTGCCAGCTCACCACCTAGGGACAGGACCGAGCAGTACTTC
clone_size: -; cdr3_length: 10; v_call: TRBV29-1; j_call: TRBJ1-2; d_call: -; cdr3_aa: CSARDIFYTF; cdr3_nt: TGCAGCGCCCGGGACATCTTTTACACCTTC
clone_size: -; cdr3_length: 13; v_call: TRBV30; j_call: TRBJ1-1; d_call: TRBD1; cdr3_aa: CAWEGTGGTEAFF; cdr3_nt: TGTGCCTGGGAAGGGACAGGGGGCACTGAAGCTTTCTTT
clone_size: -; cdr3_length: 15; v_call: TRBV7-3; j_call: TRBJ2-3; d_call: -; cdr3_aa: CASSPGSGSTDTQYF; cdr3_nt: TGTGCCAGCAGCCCGGGGAGCGGGAGCACAGATACGCAGTATTTT
clone_size: -; cdr3_length: 15; v_call: TRBV7-9; j_call: TRBJ1-2; d_call: -; cdr3_aa: CASSLEEGNFYGYTF; cdr3_nt: TGTGCCAGCAGCTTAGAGGAGGGAAACTTCTATGGCTACACCTTC
clone_size: few; cdr3_length: 14; v_call: TRBV19; j_call: TRBJ1-2; d_call: -; cdr3_aa: CASSPYPVYYGYTF; cdr3_nt: TGTGCCAGTAGCCCCTACCCGGTTTATTATGGCTACACCTTC
clone_size: -; cdr3_length: 16; v_call: TRBV7-3; j_call: TRBJ2-1; d_call: TRBD2; cdr3_aa: CASSLRGLASDNEQFF; cdr3_nt: TGTGCCAGCAGCTTACGGGGACTAGCGAGCGACAATGAGCAGTTCTTC
clone_size: -; cdr3_length: 13; v_call: TRBV5-4; j_call: TRBJ1-1; d_call: -; cdr3_aa: CASSQDTNTEAFF; cdr3_nt: TGTGCCAGCAGCCAGGACACGAACACTGAAGCTTTCTTT
clone_size: -; cdr3_length: 15; v_call: TRBV4-3; j_call: TRBJ2-7; d_call: TRBD1; cdr3_aa: CASSQGRQGLYEQYF; cdr3_nt: TGCGCCAGCAGCCAAGGCAGACAGGGATTATACGAGCAGTACTTC
clone_size: -; cdr3_length: 17; v_call: TRBV28; j_call: TRBJ1-1; d_call: TRBD1; cdr3_aa: CASSTPEANRGNTEAFF; cdr3_nt: TGTGCCAGCAGTACCCCGGAGGCAAACAGGGGGAACACTGAAGCTTTCTTT
clone_size: -; cdr3_length: 15; v_call: TRBV5-1; j_call: TRBJ2-2; d_call: -; cdr3_aa: CASSFRGLNTGELFF; cdr3_nt: TGCGCCAGCAGCTTTCGCGGGTTGAACACCGGGGAGCTGTTTTTT
clone_size: -; cdr3_length: 15; v_call: TRBV28; j_call: TRBJ1-1; d_call: -; cdr3_aa: CASSSLGHQNTEAFF; cdr3_nt: TGTGCCAGCAGTTCCCTTGGACACCAGAACACTGAAGCTTTCTTT
clone_size: -; cdr3_length: 15; v_call: TRBV28; j_call: TRBJ2-7; d_call: -; cdr3_aa: CASQSAQGYPYEQYF; cdr3_nt: TGTGCCAGCCAAAGCGCGCAGGGATACCCCTACGAGCAGTACTTC
clone_size: -; cdr3_length: 13; v_call: TRBV19; j_call: TRBJ1-4; d_call: TRBD1; cdr3_aa: CASAGTVNEKLFF; cdr3_nt: TGTGCCAGCGCCGGGACAGTAAATGAAAAACTGTTTTTT
clone_size: -; cdr3_length: 13; v_call: TRBV7-9; j_call: TRBJ2-7; d_call: TRBD2; cdr3_aa: CASSLEGGYEQYF; cdr3_nt: TGTGCCAGCAGCTTAGAGGGAGGGTACGAGCAGTACTTC
clone_size: -; cdr3_length: 16; v_call: TRBV7-2; j_call: TRBJ1-4; d_call: TRBD1; cdr3_aa: CASSLNRQGLGEKLFF; cdr3_nt: TGTGCCAGCAGCTTAAACAGACAGGGCCTAGGTGAAAAACTGTTTTTT
clone_size: -; cdr3_length: 13; v_call: TRBV19; j_call: TRBJ1-6; d_call: -; cdr3_aa: CASGEENNSPLHF; cdr3_nt: TGTGCCAGCGGGGAGGAGAATAATTCACCCCTCCACTTT
clone_size: -; cdr3_length: 15; v_call: TRBV3-1/TRBV3-2; j_call: TRBJ2-1; d_call: TRBD2; cdr3_aa: CASSHSSGNYNEQFF; cdr3_nt: TGTGCCAGCAGCCACTCTAGCGGGAACTACAATGAGCAGTTCTTC
clone_size: once; cdr3_length: 18; v_call: TRBV21-1; j_call: TRBJ2-1; d_call: -; cdr3_aa: CASSCDADTSGSCHEQFF; cdr3_nt: TGTGCCAGCAGCTGCGACGCCGACACTAGCGGGAGTTGTCATGAGCAGTTCTTC
clone_size: -; cdr3_length: 15; v_call: TRBV19; j_call: TRBJ1-2; d_call: TRBD1; cdr3_aa: CASSIDATGNYGYTF; cdr3_nt: TGTGCCAGTAGTATAGACGCGACAGGGAACTATGGCTACACCTTC
clone_size: -; cdr3_length: 15; v_call: TRBV28; j_call: TRBJ2-1; d_call: TRBD1; cdr3_aa: CASSPGTGKANEQFF; cdr3_nt: TGTGCCAGCAGCCCTGGGACAGGAAAAGCCAATGAGCAGTTCTTC
clone_size: -; cdr3_length: 15; v_call: TRBV7-3; j_call: TRBJ2-2; d_call: TRBD1; cdr3_aa: CASSLGTGVDGELFF; cdr3_nt: TGTGCCAGCAGCCTGGGGACAGGGGTGGACGGGGAGCTGTTTTTT
clone_size: -; cdr3_length: 12; v_call: TRBV28; j_call: TRBJ2-1; d_call: -; cdr3_aa: CASRYSAHEQFF; cdr3_nt: TGTGCCAGCAGGTATAGTGCCCATGAGCAGTTCTTC
clone_size: -; cdr3_length: 14; v_call: TRBV19; j_call: TRBJ2-2; d_call: -; cdr3_aa: CASSIGWETGELFF; cdr3_nt: TGTGCCAGTAGTATAGGCTGGGAGACCGGGGAGCTGTTTTTT
clone_size: -; cdr3_length: 14; v_call: TRBV7-6; j_call: TRBJ2-1; d_call: -; cdr3_aa: CASSLWGAYNEQFF; cdr3_nt: TGTGCCAGCAGCCTATGGGGGGCCTACAATGAGCAGTTCTTC
clone_size: once; cdr3_length: 15; v_call: TRBV6-2/TRBV6-3; j_call: TRBJ1-1; d_call: TRBD1; cdr3_aa: CASSYLGGRGTEAFF; cdr3_nt: TGTGCCAGCAGTTACCTAGGGGGCAGGGGCACTGAAGCTTTCTTT
clone_size: -; cdr3_length: 18; v_call: TRBV5-1; j_call: TRBJ2-6; d_call: TRBD1; cdr3_aa: CASSLEGQGSSGANVLTF; cdr3_nt: TGCGCCAGCAGCTTGGAAGGACAGGGGAGTTCCGGGGCCAACGTCCTGACTTTC
clone_size: -; cdr3_length: 16; v_call: TRBV14; j_call: TRBJ1-2; d_call: -; cdr3_aa: CASSQEIGVYRSGYTF; cdr3_nt: TGTGCCAGCAGCCAAGAAATTGGGGTCTACAGGAGTGGCTACACCTTC
clone_size: -; cdr3_length: 17; v_call: TRBV25-1; j_call: TRBJ2-7; d_call: TRBD2; cdr3_aa: CASSEWGLAGGAYEQYF; cdr3_nt: TGTGCCAGCAGTGAATGGGGACTAGCGGGAGGGGCCTACGAGCAGTACTTC
clone_size: -; cdr3_length: 17; v_call: TRBV11-2; j_call: TRBJ2-7; d_call: -; cdr3_aa: CASSLEARTPSSYEQYF; cdr3_nt: TGTGCCAGCAGCTTAGAGGCTAGGACACCGAGCTCCTACGAGCAGTACTTC
clone_size: -; cdr3_length: 17; v_call: TRBV7-8; j_call: TRBJ2-7; d_call: TRBD1; cdr3_aa: CASSLRGTGVGDYEQYF; cdr3_nt: TGTGCCAGCAGCTTAAGGGGGACAGGAGTAGGGGATTACGAGCAGTACTTC
clone_size: once; cdr3_length: 16; v_call: TRBV6-4; j_call: TRBJ1-1; d_call: -; cdr3_aa: CASSDWRGRGRPEAFF; cdr3_nt: TGTGCCAGCAGTGACTGGCGGGGGAGGGGGAGGCCTGAAGCTTTCTTT
clone_size: -; cdr3_length: 17; v_call: TRBV4-3; j_call: TRBJ1-2; d_call: TRBD1; cdr3_aa: CASSQVSGTATNYGYTF; cdr3_nt: TGCGCCAGCAGCCAAGTCTCCGGGACAGCTACTAACTATGGCTACACCTTC
clone_size: -; cdr3_length: 14; v_call: TRBV4-3; j_call: TRBJ2-1; d_call: -; cdr3_aa: CASSRLEGQSEQFF; cdr3_nt: TGCGCCAGCAGCCGCCTCGAGGGACAAAGTGAGCAGTTCTTC
clone_size: -; cdr3_length: 16; v_call: TRBV28; j_call: TRBJ2-5; d_call: TRBD1; cdr3_aa: CASSLLGTGWQETQYF; cdr3_nt: TGTGCCAGCAGTTTATTAGGGACAGGGTGGCAAGAGACCCAGTACTTC
clone_size: -; cdr3_length: 15; v_call: TRBV18; j_call: TRBJ1-1; d_call: TRBD1; cdr3_aa: CASSIQGDVNTEAFF; cdr3_nt: TGTGCCAGCTCCATCCAGGGGGATGTGAACACTGAAGCTTTCTTT
clone_size: -; cdr3_length: 13; v_call: TRBV30; j_call: TRBJ1-3; d_call: -; cdr3_aa: CAWTITGRNTIYF; cdr3_nt: TGTGCCTGGACCATAACAGGGAGAAACACCATATATTTT
clone_size: few; cdr3_length: 15; v_call: TRBV7-2; j_call: TRBJ2-7; d_call: TRBD2; cdr3_aa: CASSPPTGGPIEQYF; cdr3_nt: TGTGCCAGCAGCCCTCCCACGGGAGGGCCGATCGAGCAGTACTTC
clone_size: -; cdr3_length: 12; v_call: TRBV12-3/TRBV12-4; j_call: TRBJ2-7; d_call: -; cdr3_aa: CASRRTVYEQYF; cdr3_nt: TGTGCCAGCAGACGGACAGTCTACGAGCAGTACTTC
clone_size: -; cdr3_length: 14; v_call: TRBV5-4; j_call: TRBJ1-6; d_call: TRBD1; cdr3_aa: CASSLDRGQSPLHF; cdr3_nt: TGTGCCAGCAGCTTAGACAGGGGGCAGTCACCCCTCCACTTT
clone_size: -; cdr3_length: 16; v_call: TRBV29-1; j_call: TRBJ2-5; d_call: TRBD2; cdr3_aa: CSVVGLAGGSMETQYF; cdr3_nt: TGCAGCGTCGTCGGACTAGCGGGAGGGTCCATGGAGACCCAGTACTTC
clone_size: once; cdr3_length: 14; v_call: TRBV7-9; j_call: TRBJ2-5; d_call: -; cdr3_aa: CASSPTSPRETQYF; cdr3_nt: TGTGCCAGCAGCCCGACATCCCCCCGGGAGACCCAGTACTTC
clone_size: -; cdr3_length: 14; v_call: TRBV25-1; j_call: TRBJ2-7; d_call: TRBD2; cdr3_aa: CASSDWGTSVEQYF; cdr3_nt: TGTGCCAGCAGTGATTGGGGGACTAGTGTCGAGCAGTACTTC
clone_size: -; cdr3_length: 17; v_call: TRBV7-3; j_call: TRBJ2-7; d_call: TRBD2; cdr3_aa: CASSLAFGGGPYYEQYF; cdr3_nt: TGTGCCAGCAGCTTAGCATTCGGGGGAGGGCCTTACTACGAGCAGTACTTC
clone_size: -; cdr3_length: 16; v_call: TRBV27; j_call: TRBJ2-5; d_call: -; cdr3_aa: CASSLRWIRGQETQYF; cdr3_nt: TGTGCCAGCAGCCTTAGATGGATAAGGGGACAAGAGACCCAGTACTTC
clone_size: -; cdr3_length: 14; v_call: TRBV27; j_call: TRBJ2-6; d_call: -; cdr3_aa: CASSLEAGANVLTF; cdr3_nt: TGTGCCAGCAGTTTAGAGGCTGGGGCCAACGTCCTGACTTTC
clone_size: -; cdr3_length: 13; v_call: TRBV19; j_call: TRBJ1-2; d_call: TRBD1; cdr3_aa: CASKNRGGSGYTF; cdr3_nt: TGTGCCAGTAAGAACAGGGGTGGGTCTGGCTACACCTTC
clone_size: -; cdr3_length: 15; v_call: TRBV28; j_call: TRBJ2-7; d_call: -; cdr3_aa: CASSFSRTTSYEQYF; cdr3_nt: TGTGCCAGCAGTTTTTCGAGGACTACCTCCTACGAGCAGTACTTC